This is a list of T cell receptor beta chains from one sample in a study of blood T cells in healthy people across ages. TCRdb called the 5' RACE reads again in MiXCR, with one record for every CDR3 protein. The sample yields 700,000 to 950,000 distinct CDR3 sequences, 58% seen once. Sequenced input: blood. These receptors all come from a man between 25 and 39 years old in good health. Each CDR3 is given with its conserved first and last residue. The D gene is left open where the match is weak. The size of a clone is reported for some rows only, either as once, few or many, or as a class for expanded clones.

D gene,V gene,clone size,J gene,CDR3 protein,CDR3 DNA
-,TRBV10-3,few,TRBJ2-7,CAISEGDLRSYEQYF,TGTGCCATCAGTGAGGGGGACTTGCGGTCCTACGAGCAGTACTTC
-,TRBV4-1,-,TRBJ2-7,CASRLGQNKDYEQYF,TGCGCCAGCAGGCTAGGACAGAATAAAGACTACGAGCAGTACTTC
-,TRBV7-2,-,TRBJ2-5,CASSLGSAGRGTQYF,TGTGCCAGCAGCTTAGGTTCGGCCGGGAGAGGGACCCAGTACTTC
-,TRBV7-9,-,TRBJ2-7,CASSTGTGNEQYF,TGTGCCAGCAGCACCGGGACGGGCAACGAGCAGTACTTC
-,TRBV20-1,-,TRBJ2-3,CSVAASGTQYF,TGCAGTGTAGCCGCCTCCGGGACGCAGTATTTT
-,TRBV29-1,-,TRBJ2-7,CSVAYGGEQYF,TGCAGCGTTGCGTATGGGGGCGAGCAGTACTTC
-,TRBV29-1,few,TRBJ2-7,CSVAQGIVYEQYF,TGCAGCGTTGCCCAGGGGATTGTCTACGAGCAGTACTTC
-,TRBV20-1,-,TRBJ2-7,CSALALAAYEQYF,TGCAGTGCCCTAGCCTTGGCAGCCTACGAGCAGTACTTC
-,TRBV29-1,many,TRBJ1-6,CSVAGSAVGSPLHF,TGCAGCGTTGCCGGGAGCGCAGTAGGGTCACCCCTCCACTTT
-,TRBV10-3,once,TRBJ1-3,CAIRTIRDTYSGNTIYF,TGTGCCATCAGAACAATCCGGGACACCTACTCTGGAAACACCATATATTTT
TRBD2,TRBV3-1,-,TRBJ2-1,CASSQAALAGESGQFF,TGTGCCAGCAGCCAAGCCGCCCTAGCGGGAGAGTCAGGGCAGTTCTTC
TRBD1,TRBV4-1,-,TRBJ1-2,CVSSQVQDRGAIGYTF,TGCGTCAGCAGCCAAGTCCAAGACAGGGGGGCTATCGGCTACACCTTC
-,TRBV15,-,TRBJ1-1,CATRLTGWDTEAFF,TGTGCCACGCGATTAACGGGTTGGGACACTGAAGCTTTCTTT
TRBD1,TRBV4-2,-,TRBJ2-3,CASSLAGQGALTDTQYF,TGTGCCAGCAGCCTCGCTGGACAGGGGGCCCTCACAGATACGCAGTATTTT
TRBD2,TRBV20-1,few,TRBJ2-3,CSAEAGGIADTQYF,TGCAGTGCTGAAGCGGGAGGGATCGCAGATACGCAGTATTTT
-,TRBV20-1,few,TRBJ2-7,CSASRGDYEQYF,TGCAGTGCCAGCCGTGGGGACTACGAGCAGTACTTC
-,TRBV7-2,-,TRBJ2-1,CASTKKWGDYNEQFF,TGTGCCAGCACCAAAAAGTGGGGGGACTACAATGAGCAGTTCTTC
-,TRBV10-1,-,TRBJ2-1,CASSRIGAYNEQFF,TGCGCCAGCAGTCGCATCGGGGCCTACAATGAGCAGTTCTTC
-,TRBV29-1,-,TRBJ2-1,CSVVRGGSYNEQFF,TGCAGCGTTGTTCGGGGCGGCTCCTACAATGAGCAGTTCTTC
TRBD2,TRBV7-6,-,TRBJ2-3,CASTPTSGSDTQYF,TGTGCCAGCACCCCGACTAGCGGGAGCGATACGCAGTATTTT
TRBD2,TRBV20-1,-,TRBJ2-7,CSAPRAGYEQYF,TGCAGTGCCCCAAGAGCGGGGTACGAGCAGTACTTC
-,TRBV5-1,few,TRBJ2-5,CASAGRGGKEETQYF,TGCGCCAGCGCGGGTCGCGGCGGAAAAGAAGAGACCCAGTACTTC
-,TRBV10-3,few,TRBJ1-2,CAISKPGPDYGYTF,TGTGCCATCAGTAAGCCGGGGCCTGACTATGGCTACACCTTC
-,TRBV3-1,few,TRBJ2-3,CASSRQSTDTQYF,TGTGCCAGCAGCCGGCAGTCCACAGATACGCAGTATTTT
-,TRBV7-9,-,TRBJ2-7,CASSSLRRQTENYNEQYF,TGTGCCAGCAGCTCCCTTAGGCGACAGACTGAAAACTACAATGAGCAGTACTTC
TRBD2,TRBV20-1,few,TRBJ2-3,CSALPTSGNLNTQYF,TGCAGTGCTCTCCCAACTAGCGGGAATTTGAATACGCAGTATTTT
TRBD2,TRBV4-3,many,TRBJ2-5,CASSQDGGRARETQYF,TGCGCCAGCAGCCAAGATGGAGGGAGGGCGAGGGAGACCCAGTACTTC
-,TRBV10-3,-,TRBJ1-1,CAISESAGNTEAFF,TGTGCCATCAGTGAGTCGGCAGGGAACACTGAAGCTTTCTTT
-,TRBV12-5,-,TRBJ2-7,CASGLYGEQYF,TGTGCTAGTGGTTTGTACGGGGAGCAGTACTTC
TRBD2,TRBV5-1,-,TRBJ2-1,CASSPGLVMNEQFF,TGCGCCAGCAGCCCCGGACTAGTCATGAATGAGCAGTTCTTC
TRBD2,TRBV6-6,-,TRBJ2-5,CASRSGSVSLAQYF,TGTGCCAGCCGTAGCGGGAGTGTTAGTTTGGCCCAGTACTTC
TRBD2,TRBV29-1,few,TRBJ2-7,CSVYSGSYEQYF,TGCAGCGTTTACAGCGGGAGTTACGAGCAGTACTTC
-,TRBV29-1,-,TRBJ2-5,CSVDLRTQYF,TGCAGCGTGGACCTCCGGACCCAGTACTTC
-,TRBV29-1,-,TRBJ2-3,CVVRRLFTDTQYF,TGCGTTGTAAGGCGGCTCTTCACAGATACGCAGTATTTT
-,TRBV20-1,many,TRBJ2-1,CSAVRDNNEQFF,TGCAGTGCAGTTCGGGACAACAATGAGCAGTTCTTC
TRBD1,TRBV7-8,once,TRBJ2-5,CASSGGTGNGGTQYF,TGTGCCAGCAGCGGAGGGACAGGGAATGGGGGGACCCAGTACTTC
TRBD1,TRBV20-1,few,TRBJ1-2,CSARETGGRGYTF,TGCAGTGCTAGAGAGACAGGGGGGAGAGGCTACACCTTC
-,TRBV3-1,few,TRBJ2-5,CASSFASQETQYF,TGTGCCAGCAGCTTCGCTAGCCAAGAGACCCAGTACTTC
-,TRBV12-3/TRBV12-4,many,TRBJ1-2,CASSLGLYGYTF,TGTGCCAGCAGTTTGGGACTGTATGGCTACACCTTC
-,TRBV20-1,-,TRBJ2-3,CSARGRALLEGNTQYF,TGCAGTGCTAGAGGGAGGGCCCTGCTAGAGGGGAATACGCAGTATTTT
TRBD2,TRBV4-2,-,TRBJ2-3,CASSQAQRGDSRTQYF,TGTGCCAGCAGCCAAGCCCAGCGGGGGGACTCTAGGACGCAGTATTTT
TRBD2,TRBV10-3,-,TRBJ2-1,CATGLAGGEQFF,TGTGCCACCGGACTAGCGGGGGGTGAGCAGTTCTTC
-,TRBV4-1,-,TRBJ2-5,CASSQNKEVQETQYF,TGCGCCAGCAGCCAGAACAAAGAAGTCCAAGAGACCCAGTACTTC
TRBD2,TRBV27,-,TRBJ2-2,CASSRAGTNTGELFF,TGTGCCAGCAGTAGAGCGGGGACGAACACCGGGGAGCTGTTTTTT
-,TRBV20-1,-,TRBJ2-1,CSARWGALANEQFF,TGCAGTGCTAGGTGGGGTGCGTTGGCCAATGAGCAGTTCTTC